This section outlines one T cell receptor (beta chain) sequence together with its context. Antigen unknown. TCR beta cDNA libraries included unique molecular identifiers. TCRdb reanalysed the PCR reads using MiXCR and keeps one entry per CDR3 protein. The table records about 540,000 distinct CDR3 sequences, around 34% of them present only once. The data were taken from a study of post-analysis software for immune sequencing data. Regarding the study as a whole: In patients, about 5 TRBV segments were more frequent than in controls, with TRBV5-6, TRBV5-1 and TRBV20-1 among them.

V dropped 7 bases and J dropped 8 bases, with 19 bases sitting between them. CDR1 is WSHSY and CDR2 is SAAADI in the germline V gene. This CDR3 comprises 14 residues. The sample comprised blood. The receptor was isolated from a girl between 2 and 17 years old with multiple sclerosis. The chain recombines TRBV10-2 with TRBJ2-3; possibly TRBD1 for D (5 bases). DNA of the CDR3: TGCGCCAGCAATACGCTTGACAGCCCCGGTACGCAGTATTTT. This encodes CASNTLDSPGTQYF.